Listed below are T cell receptor beta chains from one sample, sequenced in a study of blood T cell repertoires in COVID-19. Using immunoSEQ multiplex PCR, the repertoire was profiled, and TCRdb retains in-frame clones only, with some absent. The sample holds fewer than 250,000 clones, about four fifths seen once. Material for sequencing was peripheral blood. The source of these receptors is a woman in her fifties or sixties with acute or convalescent COVID-19. Each CDR3 is given with its conserved first and last residue. The D gene is left open where the match is weak.

DNA,CDR3,V,J,D
TGTGCCAGCAGACAGGGACAGGGAATTTACGAGCAGTACTTC,CASRQGQGIYEQYF,TRBV6-6,TRBJ2-7,TRBD1
TGTGCCAGCAGCTTGGGGGGCTGGAGCGGAAACACCATATATTTT,CASSLGGWSGNTIYF,TRBV5-8,TRBJ1-3,-
TGTGCCACCAGTGACTCCCCAGCGGAGGACTACAATGAGCAGTTCTTC,CATSDSPAEDYNEQFF,TRBV24-1,TRBJ2-1,-
TGTGCCAGCAGCTTATTGTCCACGGGTCAGGGTGAGCAGTTCTTC,CASSLLSTGQGEQFF,TRBV7-3,TRBJ2-1,-
TGCGCCAGCGGTCCGGGACAGCCAAACACTGAAGCTTTCTTT,CASGPGQPNTEAFF,TRBV5-1,TRBJ1-1,TRBD1
TGTGCGACCGGCGGGGCAGGTACAGATACGCAGTATTTT,CATGGAGTDTQYF,TRBV5-4,TRBJ2-3,-
TGTGCCAGCAGTTGTCCTACGGGACAAAGGGACAATGAGCAGTTCTTC,CASSCPTGQRDNEQFF,TRBV6-5,TRBJ2-1,-
TGTGCCATCAGTGACCACCCTGGGGCGGCCTCCTACGAGCAGTACTTC,CAISDHPGAASYEQYF,TRBV10-3,TRBJ2-7,-
TGCAGCGTCCCCAGGGGTTCAGGGGGCGCCCCTGGGGGCTACACCTTC,CSVPRGSGGAPGGYTF,TRBV29-1,TRBJ1-2,TRBD1
TGTGCCAGCAGTTTGGGACTAGCCGTCGGGGAGCTGTTTTTT,CASSLGLAVGELFF,TRBV27,TRBJ2-2,TRBD2
TGTGCCAGCAGTGCCGACAGGGCTCGGGGGGGCGACCCCTACGAGCAGTACTTC,CASSADRARGGDPYEQYF,TRBV6-1,TRBJ2-7,-